The 21 T cell receptor beta chains presented below share a single source sample, sequenced in a study of chemoradiotherapy in HPV16-positive cancers. Libraries were prepared by immunoSEQ multiplex PCR; TCRdb keeps only in-frame clonotypes and omits some of them. Of some 34,000 clones listed, 85% to 90% are singletons. The source material was blood, sampled from a patient who underwent chemoradiotherapy. Receptor source: a human donor with HPV-associated anogenital cancer.

The table lists this clone with a count of one. V usage is TRBV6-6 and J usage is TRBJ1-1; no definite D call. This CDR3 has 14 residues. Germline CDR1 MNHNY, CDR2 SVGAGI (reference sequence). Between the trimmed V and J ends, which lost 7 bases and 0 bases, there was a span of 12 bases. The CDR3: CASTVSGLNTEAFF. DNA of the CDR3: TGTGCCAGCACAGTGTCTGGGTTGAACACTGAAGCTTTCTTT.

The chain carries TRBV5-1 and TRBJ1-2; tentative D call: TRBD1 (6 bases). Germline loops: CDR1 SGHRS, CDR2 YFSETQ. The CDR3 spans 14 residues. Trimming stripped 0 bases from V and 8 bases from J, with 14 bases between. As DNA, the CDR3 is TGCGCCAGCAGCTTGGCTGACCCTCAGGGGGGCTACACCTTC. It encodes CASSLADPQGGYTF.

The sample holds a few counts of this clone. J is TRBJ2-7 and V is TRBV5-4, with a tentative D call TRBD1 (6 bases). V lost 3 bases, J lost 11 bases, and 15 bases lay in between. Per germline, CDR1 SGHNT and CDR2 YYREEE (reference sequence). The CDR3 loop spans 12 amino acids. CDR3 protein: CASSSSDRLEYF. CDR3 nucleotide sequence: TGTGCCAGCAGCTCTTCTGACAGGCTGGAGTACTTC. The full variable domain, completed using reference TRBV5-4 and TRBJ2-7, is ETGVTQSPTHLIKTRGQQVTLRCSSQSGHNTVSWYQQALGQGPQFIFQYYREEENGRGNFPPRFSGLQFPNYSSELNVNALELDDSALYLCASSSSDRLEYFGPGTRLTVT.

The chain uses TRBV21-1 and TRBJ1-1. TRBV21-1 is an annotated pseudogene. This CDR3 has 15 amino acids. The CDR3: CASSSQLGGGTEAFF. CDR3 DNA: TGTGCCAGCAGCTCACAGCTAGGGGGGGGCACTGAAGCTTTCTTT.

This clone came up once. V usage is TRBV18 and J usage is TRBJ1-5; possibly TRBD1 for D (5 bases). This CDR3 has 15 residues. From germline, CDR1 is KGHSH and CDR2 LQKENI. With 2 bases removed from V and 3 bases from J, the gap between germline ends came to 11 bases. In DNA form, the CDR3 reads TGTGCCAGCTCACCAAGCAGGGACTCCAATCAGCCCCAGCATTTT. Amino acids: CASSPSRDSNQPQHF.

The sample holds one count of this clone. This chain links TRBV7-3 with TRBJ2-1; D may be TRBD1 (6 bases). The length of the CDR3 is 14 residues. Germline V gene sequence: CDR1 SGHTA, CDR2 FQGTGA. V lost 4 bases and J 9 bases, leaving 16 bases between the germline ends. CDR3 amino acids: CASSSTPVTGEQFF. The DNA for the CDR3 is TGTGCCAGCAGCTCTACCCCGGTGACAGGTGAGCAGTTCTTC.

The chain carries TRBV7-2 and TRBJ2-7; perhaps TRBD1 as D (6 bases). The germline V gene has CDR1 SGHTA and CDR2 FQGNSA. Trimming removed 5 bases at V and 7 bases at J, with 18 bases between. The CDR3 spans 14 residues. CDR3 protein: CASSPPGHLAEQYF. The CDR3 region has the DNA TGTGCCAGCAGCCCCCCGGGACACCTCGCGGAGCAGTACTTC.

CDR3 sequence: CASSLDGAGTEETQYF. The CDR3 bases are TGCGCCAGCAGCTTGGACGGCGCCGGGACTGAAGAGACCCAGTACTTC. The V gene is TRBV5-1, the J gene TRBJ2-5, with D perhaps matching TRBD2 (6 bases). This CDR3 is 16 amino acids long. Per the germline V gene, CDR1 is SGHRS and CDR2 is YFSETQ. Trimming took 0 bases from V and 3 from J, leaving 15 bases between them.

This chain connects TRBV18 to TRBJ1-4, with 7 positions matching TRBD1. The CDR3 consists of 15 residues. After removal of 2 bases from V and 6 bases from J, the junction contained 6 bases not matched to a gene. Germline CDR1 KGHSH, CDR2 LQKENI. The chain's CDR3 is CASSPSGGRDEKLFF. DNA for the CDR3: TGTGCCAGCTCACCATCAGGGGGGCGAGATGAAAAACTGTTTTTT. Using reference TRBV18 and TRBJ1-4 for the parts outside the CDR3, the full variable domain is NAGVMQNPRHLVRRRGQEARLRCSPMKGHSHVYWYRQLPEEGLKFMVYLQKENIIDESGMPKERFSAEFPKEGPSILRIQQVVRGDSAAYFCASSPSGGRDEKLFFGSGTQLSVL.

CDR3 bases: TGTGCCAGCTCACCCCGCCCTTTGGAGGAGCAGTACTTC. Its translation is CASSPRPLEEQYF. The chain recombines TRBV18 with TRBJ2-7; D remains unclear. The CDR3 totals 13 residues. Germline V gene sequence: CDR1 KGHSH, CDR2 LQKENI. Trimming stripped 3 bases from V and 7 bases from J, with 13 bases between.

The chain links TRBV7-8 to TRBJ1-2; unclear D gene. The CDR3 loop spans 14 amino acids. Trimming stripped 5 bases from V and 6 bases from J, with 16 bases between. Germline V lookup: CDR1 SGHVS, CDR2 FQNEAQ. In DNA, the CDR3 is TGTGCCAGCAGCCCCCAGTTTAGGGTTGATGGCTACACCTTC. It is translated as CASSPQFRVDGYTF.

The J gene is TRBJ2-7, the V gene TRBV9; 8 bases line up with TRBD1. The J segment lost 7 bases and the V segment lost 3 bases, leaving 9 bases of the junction unmatched. Germline CDR1 is SGDLS and CDR2 is YYNGEE. The CDR3 contains 14 residues. CDR3 region: CASSAGQGIGEQYF. CDR3 DNA: TGTGCCAGCAGCGCCGGACAGGGAATAGGGGAGCAGTACTTC.

This rearrangement joins TRBV7-9 to TRBJ2-5; D may match TRBD1 or TRBD2 (5 bases each). This CDR3 is built from 14 residues. Trimming shortened V by 5 bases and J by 3 bases, and 13 bases separated the two germline ends. Germline loops: CDR1 SEHNR, CDR2 FQNEAQ (reference sequence). CDR3 amino acids: CASSPPGPKETQYF. The CDR3 DNA reads TGTGCCAGCAGCCCACCGGGGCCCAAAGAGACCCAGTACTTC.

The gene calls are TRBV5-4 and TRBJ2-1; tentative D call: TRBD1 (5 bases). The V gene's germline CDR1 is SGHNT and CDR2 YYREEE (reference sequence). The V gene lost 3 bases and the J gene lost 2 bases, with 15 bases spanning the gap. The length of the CDR3 is 16 residues. In nucleotides, the CDR3 is TGTGCCAGCAGCTGGGGTGGTAGGGGCACCTACAATGAGCAGTTCTTC. This codes for CASSWGGRGTYNEQFF.

The CDR3 protein is CASSLAGGTGGHGYTF. The CDR3 DNA reads as TGTGCCAGCAGCTTAGCGGGGGGGACAGGGGGACACGGCTACACCTTC. The gene calls are TRBV7-9 and TRBJ1-2, with 11 bases fitting TRBD1. CDR3 size: 16 residues. The trim removed 0 bases at V and 8 bases at J, leaving 8 bases unmatched. Germline V gene sequence: CDR1 SEHNR, CDR2 FQNEAQ (reference sequence).

This sequence joins TRBV10-1 and TRBJ1-1; tentatively, D is TRBD1 (6 bases). The CDR3 has 14 amino acids. V was trimmed by 3 bases and J by 3 bases, leaving 11 bases between them. Per germline, CDR1 WNHNN and CDR2 SYGVQD (reference sequence). CDR3 in DNA: TGCGCCAGCAGTGACCATTACAGGGACACTGAAGCTTTCTTT. Its translation is CASSDHYRDTEAFF.

This clone has just one count. J is TRBJ1-1 and V is TRBV19; D unresolved. Germline CDR1 reads LNHDA; CDR2 reads SQIVND (reference sequence). CDR3 length equals 13 residues. The V end lost 0 bases, the J end lost 5 bases, and 7 bases lay between the germline ends. The CDR3 reads CASSIDPTTEAFF. The CDR3 DNA reads as TGTGCCAGTAGTATAGATCCGACAACTGAAGCTTTCTTT.

V gene TRBV6-5 combines with J gene TRBJ1-2; TRBD1 might be the D (6 bases). The CDR3 is 15 residues long. Per germline, CDR1 MNHEY and CDR2 SVGAGI. V was trimmed by 2 bases and J by 2 bases, leaving 12 bases between them. The CDR3 nucleotides read TGTGCCAGCAGTTACACCGGGACAAAGAACTATGGCTACACCTTC. Its protein product is CASSYTGTKNYGYTF.

The gene calls are TRBV5-1 and TRBJ1-4; D not certain. The V end was cut by 1 base, the J end by 3 bases, with 13 bases between. This CDR3 spans 16 amino acids. Germline CDR1 is SGHRS and CDR2 is YFSETQ. As DNA, the CDR3 is TGCGCCAGCAGCTTGCAAGGGATCGCCCCTAATGAAAAACTGTTTTTT. The encoded protein is CASSLQGIAPNEKLFF.

The DNA for the CDR3 is TGTGCCAGCAGTTACTTTCCAGAAAAGAACACTGAAGCTTTCTTT. This sequence encodes CASSYFPEKNTEAFF. This chain uses TRBV6-6 with TRBJ1-1; D uncertain. The CDR3 spans 15 residues. Germline CDR1 reads MNHNY; CDR2 reads SVGAGI (reference sequence). With 1 base removed from V and 1 base from J, the gap between germline ends came to 10 bases.

V and J are TRBV23-1 and TRBJ1-1, with a weak D call TRBD1 (5 bases). TRBV23-1 is flagged as an ORF with uncertain function. V dropped 6 bases and J dropped 4 bases, with 21 bases sitting between them. The CDR3 is 16 residues long. DNA for the CDR3: TGCGCCAGCAGCCCAAGACTCCAGGGTTCGGGCACTGAAGCTTTCTTT. It translates to CASSPRLQGSGTEAFF.